These 32 T cell receptor beta chains originate from one sample sequenced in a study of PD-L1 blockade in urothelial cancer. Only in-frame clones appear in the TCRdb table, and some are missing; sequencing was by immunoSEQ multiplex PCR. The sample has around 40,000 clones, roughly 89% seen once. The sample here was PBMCs, taken around atezolizumab (anti-PD-L1) treatment. The receptors were gathered from a man aged 55 to 70 with urothelial cancer.

The J gene is TRBJ2-7, the V gene TRBV11-3; 9 nucleotides agree with TRBD1. Germline CDR1 and CDR2: SGHNT and YENEEA. The V and J ends lost 5 bases and 0 bases, in that order; junction bases with no gene match: 11. This CDR3 comprises 17 residues. Here the CDR3 DNA reads TGTGCCAGCAGCCTAATCCCCGGGACAGGGATCTCCTACGAGCAGTACTTC. It codes for CASSLIPGTGISYEQYF.

As DNA, the CDR3 is TGTGCCAGCAGTTTTAGCGGGGGGGCGAATGAGCAGTTCTTC. Its translation is CASSFSGGANEQFF. The V and J genes are TRBV27 and TRBJ2-1; 11 positions agree with TRBD2. The germline gives CDR1 MNHEY, CDR2 SMNVEV (reference sequence). The CDR3 is 14 residues long. V lost 3 bases and J lost 7; bases outside the gene matches: 2.

The chain employs TRBV21-1 and TRBJ1-2; no check of the table's D call, TRBD1, against the DNA was made. TRBV21-1 is a recognized pseudogene. CDR3 size: 15 residues. The CDR3 DNA follows: TGTGCCAGCAGACCACCGGGACACTGTGAATGGGGCTACACCTTC. Residues: CASRPPGHCEWGYTF.

The V gene is TRBV7-2, the J gene TRBJ2-1; tentative D call: TRBD1 (5 bases). Germline-derived CDR1 and CDR2 are SGHTA and FQGNSA. The CDR3 covers 17 residues. V shed 2 bases and J shed 0 bases, with 14 bases lying between them. CDR3 in amino acids: CASSLSRVSSSYNEQFF. The CDR3 coding sequence is TGTGCCAGCAGCTTATCCAGGGTCTCCAGCTCCTACAATGAGCAGTTCTTC.

The gene calls are TRBV27 and TRBJ2-5, with D possibly being TRBD1 (5 bases). V lost 3 bases and J 2 bases, leaving 7 bases between the germline ends. This CDR3 is built from 13 residues. The V gene's germline CDR1 is MNHEY and CDR2 SMNVEV (reference sequence). The CDR3 region has the DNA TGTGCCAGCAGTTTGAACAGGCAAGAGACCCAGTACTTC. This gives the protein CASSLNRQETQYF.

In this sample, this clone turned up a few times. The chain combines TRBV30 with TRBJ2-7; weak D call: TRBD1 (6 bases). This CDR3 region has 12 residues. Between the trimmed V and J ends, which lost 1 base and 7 bases, there was a span of 11 bases. CDR1 GTSNPN and CDR2 SVGIG come from the germline V gene (reference sequence). The CDR3 nucleotides are TGTGCCTGGAGTGACAGGGTGGGTGAGCAGTACTTC. Translated: CAWSDRVGEQYF.

V usage is TRBV9 and J usage is TRBJ1-5; no clear D. This CDR3 contains 13 residues. Germline loops: CDR1 SGDLS, CDR2 YYNGEE. V was clipped by 4 bases and J by 1 base, with 6 bases between them. The CDR3 region is CASSPGSNQPQHF. The CDR3, as DNA: TGTGCCAGCAGCCCAGGAAGCAATCAGCCCCAGCATTTT.

The chain combines TRBV29-1 with TRBJ2-2; a weak D match, TRBD1 (6 bases). There are 12 residues in the CDR3. The germline V and J ends were trimmed by 7 bases and 4 bases, with 10 bases remaining between them. Per germline, CDR1 SQVTM and CDR2 ANQGSEA. CDR3 loop: CSGTGFTGELFF. In DNA form, the CDR3 reads TGCAGCGGTACAGGGTTCACCGGGGAGCTGTTTTTT.

CDR3 sequence: CASSGGAATEAFF. CDR3 nucleotides: TGTGCCAGCAGCGGGGGGGCGGCGACTGAAGCTTTCTTT. The chain combines TRBV5-6 with TRBJ1-1; D may be TRBD1 (6 bases). Trimming removed 4 bases at V and 5 bases at J, with 12 bases between. There are 13 residues in the CDR3. CDR1 and CDR2 (germline): SGHDT, YYEEEE.

The chain joins TRBV28 to TRBJ2-3, with a possible D match to TRBD2 (6 bases). The CDR3 spans 13 residues. V lost 8 bases, J lost 0 bases, and 9 bases lay in between. Germline lookup yields CDR1 MDHEN and CDR2 SYDVKM. DNA of the CDR3: TGTGCCAGCTCCGGGACTAGCACAGATACGCAGTATTTT. This gives the protein CASSGTSTDTQYF.

The rearrangement links TRBV5-6 to TRBJ2-5; D may be TRBD2 (5 bases). The germline V gene encodes CDR1 SGHDT and CDR2 YYEEEE. The CDR3 has 15 residues. V was pared by 0 bases and J by 1 base, with 10 bases between. Here the CDR3 reads CASSLGAGVQETQYF. The CDR3, as DNA: TGTGCCAGCAGCTTGGGGGCGGGCGTCCAAGAGACCCAGTACTTC.

This clone was found once. The genes are TRBV5-1 and TRBJ2-2, with D perhaps TRBD1 (5 bases). V was clipped by 0 bases and J by 0 bases, with 12 bases between them. The CDR3 sequence is 17 residues long. Germline CDR1 is SGHRS and CDR2 is YFSETQ. In nucleotides, the CDR3 is TGCGCCAGCAGCTTGGATTTCTTACAGGCGAACACCGGGGAGCTGTTTTTT. Amino acids: CASSLDFLQANTGELFF.

The rearrangement uses TRBV6-7 and TRBJ2-3; the D gene is possibly TRBD1 (6 bases). TRBV6-7 counts as an open reading frame of uncertain function. Trimming pared 6 bases from V and 4 bases from J, leaving 26 bases between. There are 18 residues in the CDR3. The chain's CDR3 is CASSRDRRVCTSADTQYF. The CDR3 DNA is TGTGCCAGCAGCCGCGACAGGCGTGTGTGTACTTCCGCAGATACGCAGTATTTT.

The table lists this clone with a count of one. The rearrangement links TRBV27 to TRBJ1-6; 7 nucleotides line up with TRBD1. After removal of 6 bases from V and 14 bases from J, the junction contained 10 bases not matched to a gene. Germline V CDR1 and CDR2: MNHEY, SMNVEV (reference sequence). CDR3 length: 13 amino acids. CDR3 region: CASSPHRGLTLHF. The CDR3, as DNA: TGTGCCAGCAGCCCCCACAGGGGACTGACCCTCCACTTT.

The genes are TRBV18 and TRBJ1-1; D is possibly TRBD1 (6 bases). There are 13 residues in the CDR3. Germline CDR1 and CDR2: KGHSH and LQKENI. V was trimmed by 4 bases and J by 1 base, leaving 7 bases between them. The CDR3 loop reads CASSQGQNTEAFF. The CDR3 DNA is TGTGCCAGCTCACAGGGACAGAACACTGAAGCTTTCTTT. The whole variable domain, filled in from reference TRBV18 and TRBJ1-1, reads NAGVMQNPRHLVRRRGQEARLRCSPMKGHSHVYWYRQLPEEGLKFMVYLQKENIIDESGMPKERFSAEFPKEGPSILRIQQVVRGDSAAYFCASSQGQNTEAFFGQGTRLTVV.

V usage is TRBV4-2 and J usage is TRBJ2-7, with 11 positions matching TRBD1. The junction had 2 bases not matched to a gene; V was cut back by 4 bases and J by 3 bases. CDR3 length: 14 residues. Germline V gene sequence: CDR1 LGHNA, CDR2 YNFKEQ. The CDR3 sequence: CASSPGTGGYEQYF. The CDR3 nucleotides read TGTGCCAGCAGCCCCGGGACAGGGGGCTACGAGCAGTACTTC.

J is TRBJ1-5 and V is TRBV28; 7 bases are shared with TRBD1. After removal of 5 bases from V and 4 bases from J, the junction contained 8 bases not matched to a gene. CDR1 is MDHEN, CDR2 SYDVKM, per germline. The CDR3 loop spans 15 amino acids. The DNA of the CDR3 is TGTGCCAGCAGTCCCCAGGGGGGCCCAAATCAGCCCCAGCATTTT. Protein sequence: CASSPQGGPNQPQHF.

The chain has TRBV9 and TRBJ1-1; D gene unclear. The CDR3 spans 13 residues. Trimming shortened V by 0 bases and J by 0 bases, and 3 bases separated the two germline ends. Germline CDR1 and CDR2: SGDLS and YYNGEE. DNA of the CDR3: TGTGCCAGCAGCGTAGACATGAACACTGAAGCTTTCTTT. As protein: CASSVDMNTEAFF.

The J gene is TRBJ1-1, the V gene TRBV18, with D possibly being TRBD1 (6 bases). CDR1 and CDR2 (germline): KGHSH, LQKENI. The CDR3 contains 19 residues. Trimming removed 3 bases from V and 0 bases from J, with 23 bases in between. Written as DNA, the CDR3 is TGTGCCAGCTCACCTTCCCCCGCGGGGGGGCCACCAATGAACACTGAAGCTTTCTTT. Amino acids: CASSPSPAGGPPMNTEAFF.

The CDR3, as DNA: TGCAGCGCAACGGGACAGGGCGATGAAGCTTTCTTT. Translation: CSATGQGDEAFF. J is TRBJ1-1 and V is TRBV29-1, with 9 bases matching TRBD1. V lost 7 bases and J lost 7; bases outside the gene matches: 7. Germline V gene data show CDR1 as SQVTM and CDR2 as ANQGSEA. The CDR3 spans 12 residues. Based on the CDR3 plus reference TRBV29-1 and TRBJ1-1, the full variable domain is SAVISQKPSRDICQRGTSLTIQCQVDSQVTMMFWYRQQPGQSLTLIATANQGSEATYESGFVIDKFPISRPNLTFSTLTVSNMSPEDSSIYLCSATGQGDEAFFGQGTRLTVV.

The CDR3 protein is CASSREGTNEKLFF. In DNA form, the CDR3 reads TGTGCCAGCAGCCGGGAGGGGACTAATGAAAAACTGTTTTTT. The rearrangement joins TRBV4-2 to TRBJ1-4, with D possibly being TRBD1 (5 bases). V dropped 4 bases and J dropped 2 bases, with 8 bases sitting between them. The CDR3 consists of 14 residues. Looked up from germline, CDR1 is LGHNA and CDR2 is YNFKEQ.

The genes are TRBV7-8 and TRBJ2-3; TRBD2 might be the D (6 bases). The CDR3 loop spans 16 amino acids. V was pared by 1 base and J by 1 base, with 12 bases between. In germline, CDR1 is SGHVS, CDR2 FQNEAQ. The DNA for the CDR3 is TGTGCCAGCAGCTTAGTCTCGGGAGTGGGCACAGATACGCAGTATTTT. Amino acids: CASSLVSGVGTDTQYF.

The sample holds a few counts of this clone. The rearrangement links TRBV9 to TRBJ2-1; 13 positions match TRBD2. The CDR3 has 15 amino acids. V trimming: 2 bases; J trimming: 8 bases; junction bases outside the gene matches: 4. CDR1 is SGDLS and CDR2 is YYNGEE in the germline V gene. CDR3 in amino acids: CASSVGTSGADEQFF. CDR3 nucleotide sequence: TGTGCCAGCAGCGTCGGGACTAGCGGGGCCGATGAGCAGTTCTTC.

The V and J genes are TRBV10-1 and TRBJ2-1; 8 bases agree with TRBD2. The CDR3 runs to 15 residues. From germline, CDR1 is WNHNN and CDR2 SYGVQD (reference sequence). The V segment lost 8 bases and the J segment 7 bases; nucleotides outside the gene matches: 13. The CDR3 DNA sequence: TGCGCCAGCGGGCTCGGGGGGGGTAGGAGGAATGAGCAGTTCTTC. It yields the protein CASGLGGGRRNEQFF.

The J gene is TRBJ1-1, the V gene TRBV9; perhaps TRBD1 as D (5 bases). This CDR3 has 13 residues. V lost 0 bases, J lost 7 bases, and 10 bases lay in between. Germline assignment: CDR1 SGDLS and CDR2 YYNGEE. CDR3 loop: CASSVAGGGEAFF. The DNA for the CDR3 is TGTGCCAGCAGCGTAGCGGGGGGTGGTGAAGCTTTCTTT.

The chain has TRBV2 and TRBJ2-2, with 8 bases matching TRBD1. Per germline, CDR1 SNHLY and CDR2 FYNNEI. This CDR3 contains 14 residues. After removal of 3 bases from V and 7 bases from J, the junction contained 4 bases not matched to a gene. As DNA, the CDR3 is TGTGCCAGCAGTGAGCAGGGGGCAATCGGGGAGCTGTTTTTT. It translates to CASSEQGAIGELFF.

In this sample, this clone turned up once. The genes are TRBV5-4 and TRBJ2-3; 9 nucleotides align to TRBD2. With V trimmed by 5 bases and J by 6 bases, 7 bases remained unmatched. Looked up from germline, CDR1 is SGHNT and CDR2 is YYREEE (reference sequence). CDR3 length equals 14 residues. The CDR3 DNA sequence: TGTGCCAGCAGAGCGGGAGGAGGGTCGGATACGCAGTATTTT. Translated, it gives CASRAGGGSDTQYF.

V usage is TRBV5-1 and J usage is TRBJ2-2, with D possibly TRBD1 on 6 matching bases. V lost 4 bases and J 0 bases, leaving 10 bases between the germline ends. The CDR3 contains 15 residues. Germline loops: CDR1 SGHRS, CDR2 YFSETQ. CDR3 region: CASSQGHANTGELFF. The CDR3 nucleotides are TGCGCCAGCAGCCAGGGACACGCGAACACCGGGGAGCTGTTTTTT.

This clone was seen only once. The chain couples TRBV19 to TRBJ2-7, with TRBD1 matching over 9 bases. The CDR3 runs 15 residues. The V and J ends lost 8 bases and 5 bases, in that order; junction bases with no gene match: 13. CDR1 and CDR2 from the germline V gene are LNHDA and SQIVND (reference sequence). The CDR3 spells CASRKTGTGKHEQYF. The CDR3 nucleotides are TGTGCCAGTCGCAAAACCGGGACAGGGAAACACGAGCAGTACTTC.

The chain carries TRBV19 and TRBJ2-5; 8 bases fit TRBD2. The CDR3 runs 13 residues. Germline CDR1 reads LNHDA; CDR2 reads SQIVND (reference sequence). V shed 3 bases, J shed 8 bases, and the junction held 5 bases outside the gene matches. In DNA, the CDR3 is TGTGCCAGTAGTATGCGTGCGGGGGGAACCCAGTACTTC. Residues: CASSMRAGGTQYF.

This rearrangement joins TRBV6-5 to TRBJ2-3; D is possibly TRBD1 (6 bases). From germline, CDR1 is MNHEY and CDR2 SVGAGI. V lost 5 bases and J lost 10, with 16 bases in between. The CDR3 runs 13 residues. This CDR3 reads CASSTPTGIAQYF. The CDR3 DNA reads TGTGCCAGCAGTACCCCAACAGGGATTGCGCAGTATTTT.

This sequence joins TRBV6-1 and TRBJ2-2, with 10 bases fitting TRBD2. The CDR3 is made up of 15 amino acids. Losses at the gene ends were 7 bases for V and 5 bases for J; bases not matched to a gene: 7. Germline V gene lookup returns CDR1 MNHNS and CDR2 SASEGT. The CDR3 DNA sequence: TGTGCCAGCAAAAACAGCGGGAGGGCGACCGGGGAGCTGTTTTTT. Its protein is CASKNSGRATGELFF.